These T cell receptor beta chains were read from a single sample in a study of T cell responses to AZD1222 COVID-19 vaccine. Here immunoSEQ multiplex PCR was the method, and the copy in TCRdb shows in-frame clones only, minus some. This table has about 94,000 clones, roughly 85% appearing once. The specimen comprised peripheral blood, sampled 28 days after the second AZD1222 dose. All receptors come from an adult who received the AZD1222 COVID-19 vaccine. Both conserved end residues are trimmed from each CDR3.

V,CDR3
TRBV7-5,ARSLVFREGNQPQH
TRBV27,ASSRPNQPQH
TRBV3-1/TRBV3-2,ASSHPRTGDTQY
TRBV4-2,ASSQLGGTDTQY
TRBV9,ASQTGAYGYT
TRBV6-5,ASSPGTGFGELF
TRBV19,ASNLAPEGGNQPQH
TRBV27,ASSLSSGGLGEKLF
TRBV19,ASSTQTGGGTDTQY
TRBV6-2/TRBV6-3,ASSYYGGNTEAF